The clone carrying this T cell receptor (beta chain) was detected many times. Its target is not known. Germline is not matched at one junction end, which may reflect a read error. This CDR3 is built from 13 residues. Germline V gene lookup returns CDR1 SGHRS and CDR2 YFSETQ. In the ophthalmopathy cohort, Clinical Activity Score was at least 3, NOSPECS grade at least 4, and duration under 3 months. Uncontrolled infections, other autoimmune diseases, pregnancy or lactation led to exclusion of patients. Extraction of PBMCs used about 9.2 ml of fresh peripheral blood. RNA transcripts were the template for amplifying TCR beta CDR3 regions. RT-PCR in the first round (using the HTBI primer set) targeted the TCR CDR3. TCRdb independently ran MiXCR on the multiplex PCR reads; one entry per CDR3 protein. The sample holds 300,000 to 450,000 distinct CDR3 sequences; approximately 17% are singletons and the top ten take 40%.

The sample comes from a study of T cells in Graves' hyperthyroidism and ophthalmopathy. General study points: In blood, most of the thyroid clonotypes expanded above 0.001 were also present.

Sequenced input: blood. The sequence came from a man between 18 and 29 years old with Graves' ophthalmopathy. The chain uses TRBV5-1 and TRBJ2-2; D is unresolved. Here the CDR3 DNA reads TGCGCCAGCAGCTTGGTGAACTCCGGGGAGCTGTTTTTT. Translation: CASSLVNSGELFF.